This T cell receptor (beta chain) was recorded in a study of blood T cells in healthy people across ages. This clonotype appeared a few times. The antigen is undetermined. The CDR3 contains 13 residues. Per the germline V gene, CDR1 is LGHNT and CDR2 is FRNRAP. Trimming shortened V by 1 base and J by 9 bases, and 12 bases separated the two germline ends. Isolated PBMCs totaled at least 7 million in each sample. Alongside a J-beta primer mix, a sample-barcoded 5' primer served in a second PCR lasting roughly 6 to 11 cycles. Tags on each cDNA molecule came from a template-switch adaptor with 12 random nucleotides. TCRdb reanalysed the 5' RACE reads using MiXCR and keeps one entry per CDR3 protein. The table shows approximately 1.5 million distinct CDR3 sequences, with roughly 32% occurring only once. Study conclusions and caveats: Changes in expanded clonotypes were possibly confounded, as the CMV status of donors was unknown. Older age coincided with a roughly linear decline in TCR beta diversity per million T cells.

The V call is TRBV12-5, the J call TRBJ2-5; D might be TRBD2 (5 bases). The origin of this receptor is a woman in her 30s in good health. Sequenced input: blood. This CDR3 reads CASGLGGGPSQYF. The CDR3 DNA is TGTGCTAGTGGTTTGGGAGGAGGACCTTCCCAGTACTTC. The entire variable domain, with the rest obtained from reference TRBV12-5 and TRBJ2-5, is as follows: DARVTQTPRHKVTEMGQEVTMRCQPILGHNTVFWYRQTMMQGLELLAYFRNRAPLDDSGMPKDRFSAEMPDATLATLKIQPSEPRDSAVYFCASGLGGGPSQYFGPGTRLLVL.